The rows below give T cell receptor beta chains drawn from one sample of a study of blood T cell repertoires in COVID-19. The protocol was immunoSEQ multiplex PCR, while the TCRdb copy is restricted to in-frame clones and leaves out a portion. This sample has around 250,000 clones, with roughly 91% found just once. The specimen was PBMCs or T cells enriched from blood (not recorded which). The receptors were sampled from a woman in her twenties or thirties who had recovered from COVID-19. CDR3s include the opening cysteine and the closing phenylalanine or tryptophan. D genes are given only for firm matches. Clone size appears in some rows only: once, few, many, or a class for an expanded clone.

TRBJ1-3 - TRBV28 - TGTGCCAGCAGTTCCCTTTCCGGACACCTAATTGGAAACACCATATATTTT CASSSLSGHLIGNTIYF
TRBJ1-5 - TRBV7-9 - TGTGCCAGCAGCTTAGGAGAGGGCAATCAGCCCCAGCATTTT CASSLGEGNQPQHF
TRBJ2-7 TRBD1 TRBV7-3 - TGTGCCAGCAGCCCGACAGGGTTGGCCTACGAGCAGTACTTC CASSPTGLAYEQYF
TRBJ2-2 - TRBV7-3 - TGTGCCAGCAGCTTCTCTGGTAGCCCTAACACCGGGGAGCTGTTTTTT CASSFSGSPNTGELFF
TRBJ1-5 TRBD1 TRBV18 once TGTGCCAGCTCACCCGGACAGGGCAATCAGCCCCAGCATTTT CASSPGQGNQPQHF
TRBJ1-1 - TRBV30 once TGTGCCTGGGCGCGCACAGGGATAGGTGCTGAAGCTTTCTTT CAWARTGIGAEAFF
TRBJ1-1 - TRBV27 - TGTGCCAGCAGTTCTGGACATCTAACTGAAGCTTTCTTT CASSSGHLTEAFF
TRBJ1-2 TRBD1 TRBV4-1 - TGCGCCAGCAGCCAAGGTGGGACAGTGTTTGGCTACACCTTC CASSQGGTVFGYTF
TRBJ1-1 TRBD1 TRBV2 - TGTGCCAGCATCATCACCAGGGGGCGCGGCACTGAAGCTTTCTTT CASIITRGRGTEAFF
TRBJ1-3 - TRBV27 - TGTGCCAGCAGGGGGTTAGACAGCTCTGGAAACACCATATATTTT CASRGLDSSGNTIYF
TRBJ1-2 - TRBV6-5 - TGTGCCAGCAGTTACTCCTTATCGAGGGTAGGGCATGGCTACACCTTC CASSYSLSRVGHGYTF
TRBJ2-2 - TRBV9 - TGTGCCAGCAGCGTGACAGGATCCACCGGGGAGCTGTTTTTT CASSVTGSTGELFF
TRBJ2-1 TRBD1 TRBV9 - TGTGCCAGCAACAGACAGGGCCCATACAATGAGCAGTTCTTC CASNRQGPYNEQFF
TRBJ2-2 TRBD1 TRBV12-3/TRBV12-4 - TGTGCCAGCGACGGACAGGGCACCGGGGAGCTGTTTTTT CASDGQGTGELFF
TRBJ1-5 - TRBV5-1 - TGCGCCAGCAGCTTGGAGGCAGGGGATCGTTATCAGCCCCAGCATTTT CASSLEAGDRYQPQHF
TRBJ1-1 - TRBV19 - TGTGCCAGTAAGAGGCAGGGACAGAACACTGAAGCTTTCTTT CASKRQGQNTEAFF
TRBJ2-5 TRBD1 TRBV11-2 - TGTGCCAGCAGCCCGAGGGGGACAGGGGGCCGAGAGACCCAGTACTTC CASSPRGTGGRETQYF
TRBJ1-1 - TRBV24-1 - TGTGCCACCAGTGATAGCGCCGGGAGCACTGAAGCTTTCTTT CATSDSAGSTEAFF
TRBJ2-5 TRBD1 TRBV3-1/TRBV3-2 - TGTGCCAGCAGCCAAGATGCCAGGGGGCGAGAGACCCAGTACTTC CASSQDARGRETQYF
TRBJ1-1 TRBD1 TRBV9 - TGTGCCAGCAGCTTCTCGGCCGGACAGGGGAACACTGAAGCTTTCTTT CASSFSAGQGNTEAFF